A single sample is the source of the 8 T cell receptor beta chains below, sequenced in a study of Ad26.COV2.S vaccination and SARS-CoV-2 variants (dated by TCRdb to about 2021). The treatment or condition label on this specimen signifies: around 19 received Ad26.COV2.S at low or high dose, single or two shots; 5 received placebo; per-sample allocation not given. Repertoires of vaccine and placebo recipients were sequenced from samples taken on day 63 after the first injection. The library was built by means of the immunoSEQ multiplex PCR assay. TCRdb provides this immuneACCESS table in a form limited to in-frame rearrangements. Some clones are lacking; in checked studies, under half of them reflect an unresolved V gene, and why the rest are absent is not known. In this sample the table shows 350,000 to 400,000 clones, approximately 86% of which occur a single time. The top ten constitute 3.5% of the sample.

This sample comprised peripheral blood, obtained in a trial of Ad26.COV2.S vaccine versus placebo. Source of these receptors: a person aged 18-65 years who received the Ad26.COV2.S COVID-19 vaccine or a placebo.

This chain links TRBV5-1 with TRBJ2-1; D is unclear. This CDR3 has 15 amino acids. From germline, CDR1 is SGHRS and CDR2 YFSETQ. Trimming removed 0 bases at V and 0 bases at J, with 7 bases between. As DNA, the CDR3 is TGCGCCAGCAGCTTGGAATCCGTCTCCTACAATGAGCAGTTCTTC. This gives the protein CASSLESVSYNEQFF.

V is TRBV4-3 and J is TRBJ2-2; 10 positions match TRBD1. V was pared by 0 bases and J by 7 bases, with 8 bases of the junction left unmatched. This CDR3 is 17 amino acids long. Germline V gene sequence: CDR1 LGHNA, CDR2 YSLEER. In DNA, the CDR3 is TGCGCCAGCAGCCAAGACCCGACAGGGGGCGAGGGCGGGGAGCTGTTTTTT. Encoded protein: CASSQDPTGGEGGELFF.

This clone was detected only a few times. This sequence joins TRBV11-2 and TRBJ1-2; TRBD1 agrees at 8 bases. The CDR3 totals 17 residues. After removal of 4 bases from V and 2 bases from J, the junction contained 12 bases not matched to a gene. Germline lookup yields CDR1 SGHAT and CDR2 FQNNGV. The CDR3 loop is CASSSLRGGQVNYGYTF. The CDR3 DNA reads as TGTGCCAGCAGCTCCCTTAGGGGGGGACAGGTCAACTATGGCTACACCTTC.

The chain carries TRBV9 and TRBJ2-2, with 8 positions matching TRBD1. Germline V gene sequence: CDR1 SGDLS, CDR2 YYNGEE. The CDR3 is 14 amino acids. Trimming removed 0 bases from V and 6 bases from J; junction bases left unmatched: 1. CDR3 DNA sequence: TGTGCCAGCAGCGTAGGGACAGGGCCCGGGGAGCTGTTTTTT. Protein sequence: CASSVGTGPGELFF.

The CDR3 DNA reads TGCGCCAGCAGCCAAGAAGGCGCGAACACTGAAGCTTTCTTT. This translates into CASSQEGANTEAFF. This chain uses TRBV4-1 with TRBJ1-1; D not certain. Trimming cost V 0 bases and J 1 base, with 6 bases left between them. The CDR3 has 14 amino acids. Germline CDR1 is MGHRA and CDR2 is YSYEKL.

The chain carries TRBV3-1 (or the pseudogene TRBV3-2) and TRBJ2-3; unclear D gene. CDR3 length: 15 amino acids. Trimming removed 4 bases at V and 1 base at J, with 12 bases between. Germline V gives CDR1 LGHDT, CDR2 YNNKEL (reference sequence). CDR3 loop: CASSPDRRGTDTQYF. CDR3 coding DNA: TGTGCCAGCAGCCCGGATAGGCGAGGCACAGATACGCAGTATTTT.

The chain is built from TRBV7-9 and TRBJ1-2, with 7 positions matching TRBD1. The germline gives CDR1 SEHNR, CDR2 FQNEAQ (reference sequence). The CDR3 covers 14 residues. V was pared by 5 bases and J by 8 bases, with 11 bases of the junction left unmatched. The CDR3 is CASSLSGQPLGYTF. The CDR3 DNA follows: TGTGCCAGCAGCCTTTCGGGACAGCCCCTCGGCTACACCTTC.

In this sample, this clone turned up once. CDR3 in DNA: TGTGCCAGCTGCGCCTACCTAGGCCTAGGAAACACCGGGGAGCTGTTTTTT. This translates into CASCAYLGLGNTGELFF. The chain employs TRBV27 and TRBJ2-2, with D unclear. The germline gives CDR1 MNHEY, CDR2 SMNVEV (reference sequence). The length of the CDR3 is 17 residues. V was clipped by 8 bases and J by 2 bases, with 21 bases between them.